The 28 T cell receptor beta chains given below trace back to one sample, sequenced in a study of Ad26.COV2.S vaccination and SARS-CoV-2 variants. TCRdb's copy holds only in-frame clones and misses some; the assay was immunoSEQ multiplex PCR. The sample includes over 300,000 clones, roughly four fifths seen only once; the top ten take just under 7.5%. Treatment denoted: over 15 received Ad26.COV2.S at low or high dose, single or two shots; 5 received placebo; per-sample allocation not given. Day 63 following the first vaccine or placebo injection was when the samples were taken. The material was peripheral blood, obtained in a trial of Ad26.COV2.S vaccine versus placebo. These receptors were obtained from a person between 18 and 65 years old who received the Ad26.COV2.S COVID-19 vaccine or a placebo.

This chain uses TRBV7-8 with TRBJ1-3; the D gene is possibly TRBD1 (5 bases). V was shortened by 4 bases and J by 0 bases, with 10 bases between the two germline ends. The germline V gene has CDR1 SGHVS and CDR2 FQNEAQ. The CDR3 sequence is 15 residues long. The CDR3 spells CASSSGTHSGNTIYF. CDR3 in DNA: TGTGCCAGCAGCTCCGGGACGCACTCTGGAAACACCATATATTTT.

This clone appeared a single time. CDR3 nucleotide sequence: TGTGCCAGCAGTATCGGGAACTGGGGGAATTCTGGGGAGCAGTACTTC. As protein: CASSIGNWGNSGEQYF. The chain links TRBV25-1 to TRBJ2-7, with D perhaps matching TRBD1 or TRBD2 (5 bases each). The germline V and J ends were trimmed by 5 bases and 7 bases, with 24 bases remaining between them. The germline CDR1 and CDR2 sequences are MGHDK and SYGVNS. CDR3 length: 16 residues.

The V gene is TRBV5-1, the J gene TRBJ2-3; 8 bases are a match to TRBD2. Germline-derived CDR1 and CDR2 are SGHRS and YFSETQ. The CDR3 length is 14 residues. After removal of 4 bases from V and 4 bases from J, the junction contained 5 bases not matched to a gene. In nucleotides, the CDR3 is TGCGCCAGCAGCATCGGGGGGGGCGCAGATACGCAGTATTTT. Protein sequence: CASSIGGGADTQYF.

The rearrangement uses TRBV9 and TRBJ2-2; D possibly uses TRBD1 or TRBD2 (5 bases each). The V gene's germline CDR1 is SGDLS and CDR2 YYNGEE. This CDR3 spans 15 amino acids. The ends were cut back, 4 bases at V and 8 bases at J, with 18 bases in the middle. Here the CDR3 reads CASSPVGASRGELFF. In DNA form, the CDR3 reads TGTGCCAGCAGCCCGGTCGGGGCAAGTAGGGGGGAGCTGTTTTTT.

The V and J genes are TRBV9 and TRBJ2-3; D not resolved. The CDR3 loop spans 13 amino acids. Deletions cut 4 bases from V and 2 bases from J, with 8 bases between. Germline CDR1 and CDR2: SGDLS and YYNGEE. This CDR3 is CASSTQNTDTQYF. The DNA for the CDR3 is TGTGCCAGCAGCACACAAAACACAGATACGCAGTATTTT. The whole variable domain, filled in from reference TRBV9 and TRBJ2-3, reads DSGVTQTPKHLITATGQRVTLRCSPRSGDLSVYWYQQSLDQGLQFLIQYYNGEERAKGNILERFSAQQFPDLHSELNLSSLELGDSALYFCASSTQNTDTQYFGPGTRLTVL.

The J gene is TRBJ1-4, the V gene TRBV4-3; D ambiguous. V was shortened by 1 base and J by 8 bases, with 14 bases between the two germline ends. Per germline, CDR1 LGHNA and CDR2 YSLEER. CDR3 length: 15 amino acids. This CDR3 is CASSQVMDFTEKLFF. For the CDR3, the DNA is TGCGCCAGCAGCCAAGTCATGGACTTTACCGAAAAACTGTTTTTT.

The V gene is TRBV6-2 or TRBV6-3, the J gene TRBJ2-7, with a possible D match to TRBD2 (6 bases). Trimming pared 2 bases from V and 3 bases from J, leaving 11 bases between. The CDR3 spans 14 residues. The V gene's germline CDR1 is MNHEY and CDR2 SVGEGT. The CDR3 loop is CASSYLSGGYEQYF. The DNA for the CDR3 is TGTGCCAGCAGTTACCTTAGCGGCGGCTACGAGCAGTACTTC.

This chain links TRBV7-2 with TRBJ2-3; perhaps TRBD2 as D (7 bases). There are 17 residues in the CDR3. V was trimmed by 1 base and J by 8 bases, leaving 22 bases between them. In germline, CDR1 is SGHTA, CDR2 FQGNSA. CDR3: CASSLGLGGSAQGTQYF. CDR3 nucleotide sequence: TGTGCCAGCAGCTTAGGACTCGGCGGGAGCGCACAGGGTACGCAGTATTTT. Combining the CDR3 with reference TRBV7-2 and TRBJ2-3 gives the whole variable domain GAGVSQSPSNKVTEKGKDVELRCDPISGHTALYWYRQSLGQGLEFLIYFQGNSAPDKSGLPSDRFSAERTGGSVSTLTIQRTQQEDSAVYLCASSLGLGGSAQGTQYFGPGTRLTVL.

This clone came up once. The J gene is TRBJ2-5, the V gene TRBV9; 8 positions agree with TRBD2. CDR1 SGDLS and CDR2 YYNGEE come from the germline V gene. This CDR3 contains 13 residues. Losses at the gene ends were 3 bases for V and 2 bases for J; bases not matched to a gene: 0. The CDR3 spells CASSAGGQETQYF. The CDR3 nucleotides read TGTGCCAGCAGCGCGGGAGGGCAAGAGACCCAGTACTTC.

The chain uses TRBV18 and TRBJ1-6; TRBD1 is a possible D gene (5 bases). The CDR3 length is 17 residues. Germline loops: CDR1 KGHSH, CDR2 LQKENI. V lost 3 bases and J lost 5, with 17 bases in between. In DNA, the CDR3 is TGTGCCAGCTCACCCAATAAATCGGGAGGGGATAATTCACCCCTCCACTTT. Translating gives CASSPNKSGGDNSPLHF.

The chain is built from TRBV7-9 and TRBJ1-2; 7 nucleotides agree with TRBD1. Germline assignment: CDR1 SEHNR and CDR2 FQNEAQ (reference sequence). This CDR3 region has 13 residues. The junction had 1 base not matched to a gene; V was cut back by 6 bases and J by 0 bases. In nucleotides, the CDR3 is TGTGCCAGCAGGGGGACAGCTAACTATGGCTACACCTTC. This encodes CASRGTANYGYTF.

The chain joins TRBV15 to TRBJ1-3, with TRBD1 as a possible D gene (5 bases). Germline lookup yields CDR1 LNHNV and CDR2 YYDKDF (reference sequence). The CDR3 is made up of 14 amino acids. The germline V and J ends were trimmed by 6 bases and 0 bases, with 9 bases remaining between them. The CDR3 bases are TGTGCCACCAGGGACACCGGCTCTGGAAACACCATATATTTT. As protein: CATRDTGSGNTIYF.

V usage is TRBV7-9 and J usage is TRBJ1-2; 9 nucleotides align to TRBD1. The trim removed 0 bases at V and 4 bases at J, leaving 3 bases unmatched. The CDR3 has 15 residues. The germline V gene encodes CDR1 SEHNR and CDR2 FQNEAQ (reference sequence). The CDR3 spells CASSLATGGSYGYTF. For the CDR3, the DNA is TGTGCCAGCAGCTTAGCAACAGGGGGCAGCTATGGCTACACCTTC.

The V and J genes are TRBV7-3 and TRBJ2-3, with D perhaps assigned TRBD1 or TRBD2 (6 bases each). CDR1 and CDR2 from the germline V gene are SGHTA and FQGTGA. The V gene lost 0 bases and the J gene lost 7 bases, with 14 bases spanning the gap. This CDR3 spans 15 amino acids. In DNA, the CDR3 is TGTGCCAGCAGCTTAACGGGGGGCGCCCGGAATACGCAGTATTTT. Encoded protein: CASSLTGGARNTQYF.

The gene calls are TRBV5-4 and TRBJ2-7, with D possibly being TRBD2 (5 bases). CDR1 is SGHNT and CDR2 is YYREEE in the germline V gene (reference sequence). The CDR3 runs 14 residues. V was pared by 3 bases and J by 5 bases, with 15 bases between. CDR3 in amino acids: CASSSLLVNHEQYF. The CDR3 nucleotides are TGTGCCAGCAGCTCGCTACTAGTCAACCACGAGCAGTACTTC.

The chain recombines TRBV5-5 with TRBJ1-2; TRBD1 might be the D (6 bases). Germline V gene data show CDR1 as SGHKS and CDR2 as YYEKEE (reference sequence). This CDR3 spans 15 amino acids. The CDR3 loop is CVNTRGQGDPYGYTF. CDR3 nucleotide sequence: TGTGTTAACACACGGGGGCAGGGCGATCCCTATGGCTACACCTTC.

This clone was detected a few times. The chain is built from TRBV2 and TRBJ2-7; 8 nucleotides agree with TRBD2. CDR1 and CDR2 (germline): SNHLY, FYNNEI. The J segment lost 2 bases and the V segment lost 4 bases, leaving 4 bases of the junction unmatched. CDR3 length equals 14 residues. CDR3 loop: CASSGLAGPYEQYF. Here the CDR3 DNA reads TGTGCCAGCAGTGGGCTAGCGGGCCCCTACGAGCAGTACTTC.

V gene TRBV4-1 combines with J gene TRBJ2-3; D gene unclear. Per the germline V gene, CDR1 is MGHRA and CDR2 is YSYEKL. V was shortened by 5 bases and J by 11 bases, with 11 bases between the two germline ends. The CDR3 loop spans 11 amino acids. This CDR3 reads CASSDPGLQYF. The CDR3, as DNA: TGCGCCAGCAGCGATCCGGGCTTGCAGTATTTT.

The chain combines TRBV4-2 with TRBJ2-7; possibly TRBD1 or TRBD2 for D (5 bases each). There are 15 residues in the CDR3. The V end was cut by 5 bases, the J end by 3 bases, with 17 bases between. Germline CDR1 LGHNA, CDR2 YNFKEQ. CDR3 sequence reads: CASSKTGTGIYEQYF. CDR3 DNA sequence: TGTGCCAGCAGCAAAACCGGGACGGGGATCTACGAGCAGTACTTC.

This clone was seen only a few times. CDR3 sequence (DNA): TGTGCCAGCAGCTTCTGGGGTAACGCTGAAGCTTTCTTT. It codes for CASSFWGNAEAFF. The chain links TRBV11-2 to TRBJ1-1; D remains ambiguous. The CDR3 extends over 13 amino acids. In germline, CDR1 is SGHAT, CDR2 FQNNGV. The V gene lost 3 bases and the J gene lost 6 bases, with 11 bases spanning the gap.

This clone was counted a few times. V usage is TRBV5-4 and J usage is TRBJ1-1, with 11 bases lining up with TRBD1. This CDR3 has 14 residues. Germline V lookup: CDR1 SGHNT, CDR2 YYREEE (reference sequence). V was clipped by 3 bases and J by 5 bases; unmatched bases: 3. CDR3 region: CASSSGQGETEAFF. DNA of the CDR3: TGTGCCAGCAGCTCGGGACAGGGGGAGACTGAAGCTTTCTTT. The full variable domain, with the rest looked up from reference TRBV5-4 and TRBJ1-1, is ETGVTQSPTHLIKTRGQQVTLRCSSQSGHNTVSWYQQALGQGPQFIFQYYREEENGRGNFPPRFSGLQFPNYSSELNVNALELDDSALYLCASSSGQGETEAFFGQGTRLTVV.

This sequence joins TRBV5-1 and TRBJ2-5; D is ambiguous. V was shortened by 0 bases and J by 9 bases, with 9 bases between the two germline ends. The CDR3 runs to 12 residues. Germline CDR1 is SGHRS and CDR2 is YFSETQ. CDR3 DNA: TGCGCCAGCAGCTTGGGCGCCGACGCCCAGTACTTC. Encoded protein: CASSLGADAQYF.

About this clone itself: Since a much larger clone is just one base distant, this may be a read error. Other DNA sequences in this sample translate to the same CDR3. V usage is TRBV3-1 (or the pseudogene TRBV3-2) and J usage is TRBJ2-3; no definite D call. Germline loops: CDR1 LGHDT, CDR2 YNNKEL (reference sequence). Trimming pared 4 bases from V and 3 bases from J, leaving 5 bases between. This CDR3 region has 12 residues. In DNA, the CDR3 is TGTGCCAGCAGCCTTAGTACAGATACGCAGTATTTT. Protein sequence: CASSLSTDTQYF.

The chain links TRBV2 to TRBJ2-3; no clear D. The length of the CDR3 is 17 residues. Per the germline V gene, CDR1 is SNHLY and CDR2 is FYNNEI. Trimming left V 6 bases short and J 0 bases short, with 19 bases between. The CDR3: CASSKSPQLPSTDTQYF. Here the CDR3 DNA reads TGTGCCAGCAGCAAGAGCCCCCAACTCCCTAGCACAGATACGCAGTATTTT. Based on the CDR3 plus reference TRBV2 and TRBJ2-3, the full variable domain is EPEVTQTPSHQVTQMGQEVILRCVPISNHLYFYWYRQILGQKVEFLVSFYNNEISEKSEIFDDQFSVERPDGSNFTLKIRSTKLEDSAMYFCASSKSPQLPSTDTQYFGPGTRLTVL.

This clone was picked up one time. The CDR3 loop is CASSLTSRQQETQYF. CDR3 bases: TGTGCCAGCAGCTTAACGAGTCGACAGCAAGAGACCCAGTACTTC. The chain is built from TRBV11-3 and TRBJ2-5, with TRBD1 as a possible D gene (5 bases). Between the trimmed V and J ends, which lost 2 bases and 2 bases, there was a span of 12 bases. CDR1 is SGHNT, CDR2 YENEEA, per germline. This CDR3 has 15 amino acids.

The CDR3 region is CASSLDRGYEQYF. CDR3 bases: TGTGCCAGCAGCTTAGACAGGGGCTACGAGCAGTACTTC. V and J are TRBV11-2 and TRBJ2-7; a possible D gene is TRBD1 (6 bases). The CDR3 is 13 residues long. Germline V gives CDR1 SGHAT, CDR2 FQNNGV. Trimming took 0 bases from V and 3 from J, leaving 6 bases between them. The whole variable domain, filled in from reference TRBV11-2 and TRBJ2-7, reads EAGVAQSPRYKIIEKRQSVAFWCNPISGHATLYWYQQILGQGPKLLIQFQNNGVVDDSQLPKDRFSAERLKGVDSTLKIQPAKLEDSAVYLCASSLDRGYEQYFGPGTRLTVT.

The chain combines TRBV6-5 with TRBJ1-2, with D maybe TRBD1 (5 bases). CDR3 length: 14 residues. V gave up 5 bases and J gave up 4 bases, with 14 bases separating them. The germline CDR1 and CDR2 sequences are MNHEY and SVGAGI. CDR3 residues: CASSTGEVSYGYTF. CDR3 bases: TGTGCCAGCAGTACGGGGGAGGTAAGCTATGGCTACACCTTC.

The chain links TRBV7-9 to TRBJ2-1; possibly TRBD1 for D (5 bases). Between the trimmed V and J ends, which lost 1 base and 4 bases, there was a span of 8 bases. The CDR3 runs 14 residues. Germline V gives CDR1 SEHNR, CDR2 FQNEAQ (reference sequence). In DNA, the CDR3 is TGTGCCAGCAGCTTAGTTTCAGGGTACAATGAGCAGTTCTTC. Amino acids: CASSLVSGYNEQFF.